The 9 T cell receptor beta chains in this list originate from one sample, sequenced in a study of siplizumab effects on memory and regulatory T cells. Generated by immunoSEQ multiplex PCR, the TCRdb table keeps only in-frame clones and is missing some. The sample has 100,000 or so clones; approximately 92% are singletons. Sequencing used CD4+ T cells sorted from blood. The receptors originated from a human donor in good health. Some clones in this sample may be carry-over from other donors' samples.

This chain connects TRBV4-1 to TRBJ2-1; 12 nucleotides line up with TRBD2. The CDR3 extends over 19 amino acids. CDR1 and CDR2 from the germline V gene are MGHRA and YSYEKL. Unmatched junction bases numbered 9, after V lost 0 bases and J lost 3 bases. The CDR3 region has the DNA TGCGCCAGCAGCCAAGATCGTAGGGCTAGCGGGAGGGACTACAATGAGCAGTTCTTC. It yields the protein CASSQDRRASGRDYNEQFF.

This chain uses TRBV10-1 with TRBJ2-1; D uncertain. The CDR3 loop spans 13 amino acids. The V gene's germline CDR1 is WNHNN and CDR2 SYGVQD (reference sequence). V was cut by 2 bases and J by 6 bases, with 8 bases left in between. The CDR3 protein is CASSEGSLNEQFF. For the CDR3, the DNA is TGCGCCAGCAGTGAGGGTAGTCTCAATGAGCAGTTCTTC.

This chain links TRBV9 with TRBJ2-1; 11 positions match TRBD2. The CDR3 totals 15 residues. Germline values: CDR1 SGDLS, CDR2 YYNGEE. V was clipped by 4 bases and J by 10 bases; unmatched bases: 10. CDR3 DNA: TGTGCCAGCAGCTCCCAGACTAGCGGGGAGTGGGAGCAGTTCTTC. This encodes CASSSQTSGEWEQFF.

CDR3 protein: CASNTDGNYGYTF. For the CDR3, the DNA is TGCGCCAGCAATACAGACGGCAACTATGGCTACACCTTC. This chain uses TRBV5-1 with TRBJ1-2, with D unclear. The CDR3 is 13 residues long. V was pared by 6 bases and J by 2 bases, with 11 bases between. Germline V CDR1 and CDR2: SGHRS, YFSETQ.

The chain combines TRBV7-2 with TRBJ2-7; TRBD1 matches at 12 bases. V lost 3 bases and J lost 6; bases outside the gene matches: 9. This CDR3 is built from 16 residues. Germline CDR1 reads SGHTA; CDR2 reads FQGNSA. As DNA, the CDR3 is TGTGCCAGCAGCTTTGGGACAGGGGGCGCTGGGGTCGAGCAGTACTTC. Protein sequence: CASSFGTGGAGVEQYF.

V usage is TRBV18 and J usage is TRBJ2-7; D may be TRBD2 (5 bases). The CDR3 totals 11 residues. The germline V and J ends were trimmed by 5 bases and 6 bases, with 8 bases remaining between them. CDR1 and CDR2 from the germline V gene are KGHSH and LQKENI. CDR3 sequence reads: CASSASSEQYF. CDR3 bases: TGTGCCAGCTCAGCTAGCAGCGAGCAGTACTTC.

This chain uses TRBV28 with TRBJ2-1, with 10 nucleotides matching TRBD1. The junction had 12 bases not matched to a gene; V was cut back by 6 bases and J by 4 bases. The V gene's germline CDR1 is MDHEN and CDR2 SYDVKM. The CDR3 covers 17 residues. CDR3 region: CASSPQTGGHPYNEQFF. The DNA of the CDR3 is TGTGCCAGCAGCCCTCAGACAGGGGGCCATCCGTACAATGAGCAGTTCTTC.

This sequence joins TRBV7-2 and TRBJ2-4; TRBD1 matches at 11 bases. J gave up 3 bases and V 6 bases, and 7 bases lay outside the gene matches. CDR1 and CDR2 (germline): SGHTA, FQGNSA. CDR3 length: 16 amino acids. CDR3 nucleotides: TGTGCCAGCAGGGATGGACAGGGGGCTGGCAAAAACATTCAGTACTTC. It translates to CASRDGQGAGKNIQYF.

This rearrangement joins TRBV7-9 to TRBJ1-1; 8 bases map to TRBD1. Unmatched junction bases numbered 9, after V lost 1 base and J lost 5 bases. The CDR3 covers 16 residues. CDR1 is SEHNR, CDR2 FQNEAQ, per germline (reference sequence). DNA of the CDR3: TGTGCCAGCAGCTTAGTTCTTGGACAGGGAGAAACTGAAGCTTTCTTT. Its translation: CASSLVLGQGETEAFF. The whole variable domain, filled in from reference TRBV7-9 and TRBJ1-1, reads DTGVSQNPRHKITKRGQNVTFRCDPISEHNRLYWYRQTLGQGPEFLTYFQNEAQLEKSRLLSDRFSAERPKGSFSTLEIQRTEQGDSAMYLCASSLVLGQGETEAFFGQGTRLTVV.